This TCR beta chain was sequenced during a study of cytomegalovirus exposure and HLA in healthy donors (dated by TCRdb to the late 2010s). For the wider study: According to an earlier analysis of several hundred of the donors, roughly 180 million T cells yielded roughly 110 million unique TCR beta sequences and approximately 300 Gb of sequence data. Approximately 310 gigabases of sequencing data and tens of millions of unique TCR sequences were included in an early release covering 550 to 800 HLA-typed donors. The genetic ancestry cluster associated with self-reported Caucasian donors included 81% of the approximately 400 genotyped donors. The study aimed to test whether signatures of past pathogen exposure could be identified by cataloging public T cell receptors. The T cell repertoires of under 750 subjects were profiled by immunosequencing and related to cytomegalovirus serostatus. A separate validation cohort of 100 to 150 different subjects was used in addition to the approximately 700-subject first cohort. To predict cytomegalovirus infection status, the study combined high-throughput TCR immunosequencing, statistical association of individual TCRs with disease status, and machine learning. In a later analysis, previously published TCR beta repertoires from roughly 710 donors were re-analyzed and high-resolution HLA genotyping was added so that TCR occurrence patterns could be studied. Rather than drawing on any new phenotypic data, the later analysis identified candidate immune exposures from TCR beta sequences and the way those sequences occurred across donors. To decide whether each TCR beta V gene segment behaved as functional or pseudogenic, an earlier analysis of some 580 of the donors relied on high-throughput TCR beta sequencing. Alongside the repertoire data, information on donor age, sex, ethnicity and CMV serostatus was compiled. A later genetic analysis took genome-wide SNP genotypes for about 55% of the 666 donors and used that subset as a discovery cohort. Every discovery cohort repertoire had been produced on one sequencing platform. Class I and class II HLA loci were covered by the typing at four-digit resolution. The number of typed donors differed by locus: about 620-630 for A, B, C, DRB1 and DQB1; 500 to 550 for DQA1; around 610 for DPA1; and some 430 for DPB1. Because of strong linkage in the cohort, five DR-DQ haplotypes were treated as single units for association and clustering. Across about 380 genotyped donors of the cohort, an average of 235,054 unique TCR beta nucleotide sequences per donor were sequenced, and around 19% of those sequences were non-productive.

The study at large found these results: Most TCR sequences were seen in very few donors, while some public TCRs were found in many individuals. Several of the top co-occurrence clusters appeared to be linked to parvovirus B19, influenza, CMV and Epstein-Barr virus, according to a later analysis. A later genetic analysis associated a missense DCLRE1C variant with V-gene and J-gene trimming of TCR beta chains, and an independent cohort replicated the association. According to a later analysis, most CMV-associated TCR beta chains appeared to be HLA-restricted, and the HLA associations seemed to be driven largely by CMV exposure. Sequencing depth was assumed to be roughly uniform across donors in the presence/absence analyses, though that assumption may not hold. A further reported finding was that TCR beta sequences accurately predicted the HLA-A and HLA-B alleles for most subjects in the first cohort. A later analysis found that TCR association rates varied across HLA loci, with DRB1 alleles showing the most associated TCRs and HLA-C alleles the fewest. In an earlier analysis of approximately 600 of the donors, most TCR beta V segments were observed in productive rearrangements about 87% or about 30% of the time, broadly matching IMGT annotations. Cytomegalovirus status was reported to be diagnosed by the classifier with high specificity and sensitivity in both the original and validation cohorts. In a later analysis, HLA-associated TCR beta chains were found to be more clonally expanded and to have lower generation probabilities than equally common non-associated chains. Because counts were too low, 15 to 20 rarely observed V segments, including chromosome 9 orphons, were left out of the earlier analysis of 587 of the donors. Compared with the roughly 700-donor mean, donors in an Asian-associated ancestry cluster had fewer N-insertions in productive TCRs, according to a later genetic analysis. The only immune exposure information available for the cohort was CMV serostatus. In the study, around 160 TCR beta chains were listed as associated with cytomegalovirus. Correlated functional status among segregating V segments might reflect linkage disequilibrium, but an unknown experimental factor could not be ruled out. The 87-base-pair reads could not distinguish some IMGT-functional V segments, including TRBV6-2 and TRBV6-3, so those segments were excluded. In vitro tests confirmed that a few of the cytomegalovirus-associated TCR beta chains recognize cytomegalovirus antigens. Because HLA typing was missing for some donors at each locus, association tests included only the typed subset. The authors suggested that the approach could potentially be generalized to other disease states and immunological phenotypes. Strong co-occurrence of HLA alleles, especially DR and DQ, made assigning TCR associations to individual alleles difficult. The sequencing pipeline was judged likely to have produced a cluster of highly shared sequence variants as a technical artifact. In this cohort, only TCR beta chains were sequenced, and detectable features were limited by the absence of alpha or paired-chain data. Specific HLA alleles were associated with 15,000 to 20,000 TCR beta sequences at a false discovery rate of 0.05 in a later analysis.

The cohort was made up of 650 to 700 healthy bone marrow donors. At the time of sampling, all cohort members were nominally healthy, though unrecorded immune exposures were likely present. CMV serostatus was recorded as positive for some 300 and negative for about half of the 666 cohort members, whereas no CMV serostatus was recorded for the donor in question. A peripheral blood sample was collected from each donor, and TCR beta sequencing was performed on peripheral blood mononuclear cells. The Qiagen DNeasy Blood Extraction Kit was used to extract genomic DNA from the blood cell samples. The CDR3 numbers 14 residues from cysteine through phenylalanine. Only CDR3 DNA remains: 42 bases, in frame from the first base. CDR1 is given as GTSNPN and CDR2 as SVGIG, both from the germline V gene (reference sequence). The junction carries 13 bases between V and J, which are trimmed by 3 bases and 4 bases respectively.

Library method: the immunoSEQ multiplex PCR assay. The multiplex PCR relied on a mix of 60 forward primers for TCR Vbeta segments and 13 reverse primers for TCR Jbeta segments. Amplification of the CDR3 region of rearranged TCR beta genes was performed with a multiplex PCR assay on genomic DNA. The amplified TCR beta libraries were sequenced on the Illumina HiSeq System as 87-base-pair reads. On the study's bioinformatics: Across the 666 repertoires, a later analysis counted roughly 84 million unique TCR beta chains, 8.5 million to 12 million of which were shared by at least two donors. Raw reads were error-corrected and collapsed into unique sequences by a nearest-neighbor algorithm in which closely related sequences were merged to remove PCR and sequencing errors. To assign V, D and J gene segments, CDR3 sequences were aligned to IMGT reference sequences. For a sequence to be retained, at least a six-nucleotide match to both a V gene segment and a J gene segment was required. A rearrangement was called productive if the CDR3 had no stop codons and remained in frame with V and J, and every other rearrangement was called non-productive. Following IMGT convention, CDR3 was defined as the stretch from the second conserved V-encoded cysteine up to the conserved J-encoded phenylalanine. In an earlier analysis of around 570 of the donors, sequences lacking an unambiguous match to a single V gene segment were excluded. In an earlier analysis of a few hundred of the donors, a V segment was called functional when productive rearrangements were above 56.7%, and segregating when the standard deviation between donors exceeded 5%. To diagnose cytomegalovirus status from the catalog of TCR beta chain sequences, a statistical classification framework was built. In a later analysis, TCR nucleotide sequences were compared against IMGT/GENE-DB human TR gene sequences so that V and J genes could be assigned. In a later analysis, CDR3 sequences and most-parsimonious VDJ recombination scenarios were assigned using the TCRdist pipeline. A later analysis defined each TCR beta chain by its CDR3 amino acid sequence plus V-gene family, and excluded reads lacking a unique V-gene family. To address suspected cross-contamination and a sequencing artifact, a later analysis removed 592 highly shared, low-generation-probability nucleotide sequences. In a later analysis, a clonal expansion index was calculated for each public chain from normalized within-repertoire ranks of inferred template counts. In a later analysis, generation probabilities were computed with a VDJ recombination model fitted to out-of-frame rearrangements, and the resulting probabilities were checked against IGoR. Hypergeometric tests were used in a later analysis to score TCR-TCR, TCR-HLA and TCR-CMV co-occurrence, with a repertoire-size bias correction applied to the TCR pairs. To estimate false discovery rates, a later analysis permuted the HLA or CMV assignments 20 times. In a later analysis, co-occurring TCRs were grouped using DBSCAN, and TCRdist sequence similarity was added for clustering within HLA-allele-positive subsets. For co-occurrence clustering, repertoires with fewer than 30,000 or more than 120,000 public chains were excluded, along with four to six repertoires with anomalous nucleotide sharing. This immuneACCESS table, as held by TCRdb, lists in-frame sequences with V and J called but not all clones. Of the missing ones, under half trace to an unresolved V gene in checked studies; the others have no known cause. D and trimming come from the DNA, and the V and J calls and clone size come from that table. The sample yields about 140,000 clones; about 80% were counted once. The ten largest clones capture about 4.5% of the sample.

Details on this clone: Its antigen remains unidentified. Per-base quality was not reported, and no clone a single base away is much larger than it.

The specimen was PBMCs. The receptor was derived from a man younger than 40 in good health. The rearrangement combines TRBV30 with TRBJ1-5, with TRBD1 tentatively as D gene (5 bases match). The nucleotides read TGTGCCTGGAGCCCAGGGCCAGGAAATCAGCCCCAGCATTTT. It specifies CAWSPGPGNQPQHF.